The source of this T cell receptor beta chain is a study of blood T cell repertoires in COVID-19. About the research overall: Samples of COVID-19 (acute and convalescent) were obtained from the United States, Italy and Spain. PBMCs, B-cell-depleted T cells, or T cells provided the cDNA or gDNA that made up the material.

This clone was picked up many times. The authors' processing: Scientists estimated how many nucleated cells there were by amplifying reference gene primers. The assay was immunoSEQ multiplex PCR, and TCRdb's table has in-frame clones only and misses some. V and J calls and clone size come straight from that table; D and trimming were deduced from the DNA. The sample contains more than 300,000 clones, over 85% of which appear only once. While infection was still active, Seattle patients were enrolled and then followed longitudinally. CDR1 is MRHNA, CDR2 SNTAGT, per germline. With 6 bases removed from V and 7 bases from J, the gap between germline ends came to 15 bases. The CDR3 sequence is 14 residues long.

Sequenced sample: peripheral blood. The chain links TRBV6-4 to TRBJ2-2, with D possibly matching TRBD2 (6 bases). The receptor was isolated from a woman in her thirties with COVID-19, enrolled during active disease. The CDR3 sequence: CASSARLESGELFF. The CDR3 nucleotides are TGTGCCAGCAGCGCGAGACTAGAAAGCGGGGAGCTGTTTTTT.